The entry below describes one T cell receptor (beta chain). Its binding antigen is unknown. The record has no base qualities; no much larger clone is one base away. This record comes from a study of T cell responses to AZD1222 COVID-19 vaccine (TCRdb year 2021). Study-wide context: AZD1222 recipients given second doses at about 4 weeks or at about 12 weeks were pooled, since spike-specific TCR depth and breadth were not found to differ between the two schedules. A total of just over 230 trial participants underwent TCR sequencing, of whom under 220 had received two doses of AZD1222 and 26 had received two doses of the MenACWY control vaccine. Trial participants were enrolled by age into subgroups of 18-55, 56-69 and 70-plus years, and around 140, 26 and 57 TCR-sequenced participants, respectively, were included in these subgroups. The study at large found these results: The 56-69-year group was small, and its depth increase did not reach significance, likely because of low power. After two AZD1222 doses, both the breadth and the depth of spike-specific TCRs were significantly higher than at day 0 and than in MenACWY recipients. Participants were mostly white British and included more females than males, and it was suggested by the authors that clonal diversity may have been underestimated. Vaccine-associated CD4 TCRs spanned the whole spike protein, with dominant responses in regions 160-218 and 743-854. Conclusions about previously exposed vaccinees are limited, since just a handful of AZD1222 recipients were seropositive for SARS-CoV-2 at baseline. Epitopes outside the regions mutated in the B.1.351 and B.1.1.7 variants were reportedly recognized by nearly half of the unique spike-specific TCRs. Because no day 14 peak-response samples were available, the repertoires could be characterized only after the peak T cell response.

The CDR3 runs 14 amino acids, cysteine and phenylalanine included. Only CDR3 DNA is held: 42 bases, read in frame from base 1. V drops 5 bases and J drops 1 base, leaving 12 bases in between. Taken from the germline V gene (reference sequence), the CDR1 and CDR2 loops are GTSNPN and SVGIG. The CDR3 regions of human TCRbeta chains were subjected to immunosequencing. From the authors' description of their analysis: TCRs in the repertoires were matched against a reference library of SARS-CoV-2-specific TCRs that had been generated with the MIRA antigen-specificity platform. Breadth was defined as the fraction of unique TCRs that were SARS-CoV-2-associated, and depth was defined as the fraction of total T cells that were SARS-CoV-2-associated. Each spike-specific TCR was assigned to its reactive spike region and to a CD4 or CD8 class using the MIRA data. Log10-transformed breadth and depth values were compared by one-way ANOVA with Sidak's multiple comparisons tests. The immuneACCESS repertoire file appears here via TCRdb, limited to in-frame rearrangements. These files lack a portion of the clones; in checked studies, under half of the deficit traces to unresolved V genes, and the cause of the others is not known. V, J and clone size are taken as reported in that table, and D and trimming were inferred from the DNA itself. This sample gives about 120,000 clones in total; roughly nine tenths of them show up just once. The top ten constitute around 1.7% of the sample.

The meaning of the sample's time point label: baseline before first vaccination. Vaccinee samples came from UK trials COV001 and COV002, including a single-blind randomized controlled phase 2/3 trial of AZD1222 (ChAdOx1 nCoV-19) in healthy adults. For TCRbeta chain sequencing, PBMC samples were collected from trial participants at day 0 and at day 28 after the second dose. The sequence joins TRBV30 to TRBJ2-1; the D gene lacks a confident call. Here the sequenced sample was peripheral blood, taken on day 0 of AZD1222 vaccination. This sequence originates from an adult in good health. The CDR3 region: CAWSLLGSYNEQFF. The base sequence is TGTGCCTGGTCTCTACTTGGGTCCTACAATGAGCAGTTCTTC.